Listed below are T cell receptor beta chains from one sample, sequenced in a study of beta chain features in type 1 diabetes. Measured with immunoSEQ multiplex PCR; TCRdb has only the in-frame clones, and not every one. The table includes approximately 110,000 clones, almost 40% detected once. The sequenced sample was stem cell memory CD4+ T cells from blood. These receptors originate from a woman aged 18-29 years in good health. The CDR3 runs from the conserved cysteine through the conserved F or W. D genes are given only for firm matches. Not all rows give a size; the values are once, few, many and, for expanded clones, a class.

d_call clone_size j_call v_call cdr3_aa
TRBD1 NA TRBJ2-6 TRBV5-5 CASRWRGGPGANVLTF
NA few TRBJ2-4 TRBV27 CASTGHTQNIQYF
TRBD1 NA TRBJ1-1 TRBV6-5 CASRRTGKYTEAFF
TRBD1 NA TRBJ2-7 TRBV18 CASAIGGDRAYEQYF
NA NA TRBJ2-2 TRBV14 CASSHSPRGGELFF
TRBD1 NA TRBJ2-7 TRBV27 CASKATGARIEQYF
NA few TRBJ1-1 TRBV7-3 CASSLTQGLTEAFF
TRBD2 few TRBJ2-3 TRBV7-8 CASSLGAGGVDTQYF
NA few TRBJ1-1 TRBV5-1 CASSLGFSNTEAFF
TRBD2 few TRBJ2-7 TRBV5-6 CASSPRAGAYEQYF
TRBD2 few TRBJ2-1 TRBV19 CASRGREAQTYNEQFF
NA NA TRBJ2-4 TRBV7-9 CASSITTRGGIGLKNIQYF
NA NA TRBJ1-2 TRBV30 CAWIKTDNYGYTF
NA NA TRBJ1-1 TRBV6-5 CASSYTGQYTEAFF
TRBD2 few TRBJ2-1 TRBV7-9 CASSSSGNKQFF
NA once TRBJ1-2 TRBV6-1 CASTRPPPGYTF
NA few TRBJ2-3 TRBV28 CASSPTRDTQYF
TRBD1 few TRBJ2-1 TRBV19 CASSPRQGSYNEQFF
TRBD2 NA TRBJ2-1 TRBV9 CASSVDPASGSGNEQFF
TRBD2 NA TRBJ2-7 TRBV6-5 CASSYLRASGRYEQYF
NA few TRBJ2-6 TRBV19 CASSAGTGANVLTF
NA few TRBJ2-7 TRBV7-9 CASSLSPGEQYF
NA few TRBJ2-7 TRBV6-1 CASSGRRTAAYEQYF
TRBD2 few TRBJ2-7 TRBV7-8 CASSLAPWTSGTYEQYF
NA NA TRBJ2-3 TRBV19 CASSLPDSTQYF
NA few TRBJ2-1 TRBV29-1 CSVAQGYNEQFF
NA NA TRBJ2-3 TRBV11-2 CASSFGAGISPLF
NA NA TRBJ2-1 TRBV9 CASSPRDSREEQFF
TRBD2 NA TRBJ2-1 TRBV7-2 CASSPSGVAGGPSFNEQFF
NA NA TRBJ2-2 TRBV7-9 CASRIPYSVTTGELFF
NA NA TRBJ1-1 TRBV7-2 CASSSRGGLGPMNTEAFF
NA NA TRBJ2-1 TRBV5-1 CASSFDSNEQFF
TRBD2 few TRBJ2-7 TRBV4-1 CASSQGLAVTYEQYF
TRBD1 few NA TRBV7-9 CASSLPDRGEQYF
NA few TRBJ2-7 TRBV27 CASSPQGTYEQYF
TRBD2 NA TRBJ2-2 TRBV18 CASSPLTSGTGELFF
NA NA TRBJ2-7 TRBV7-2 CASSIGPARSNEQYF
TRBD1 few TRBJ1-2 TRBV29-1 CSAGQGAVNYGYTF
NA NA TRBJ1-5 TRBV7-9 CASRGTGNQPQHF
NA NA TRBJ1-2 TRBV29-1 CSVGSLGPRVSGTRTNYGYTF
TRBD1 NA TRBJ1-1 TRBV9 CASSAGSNYRGYTEAFF
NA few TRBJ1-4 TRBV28 CASSFAPGRLEKLFF
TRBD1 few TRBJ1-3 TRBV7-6 CASSPGQGSSGNTIYF
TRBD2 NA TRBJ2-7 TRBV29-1 CSVGTSGRYEQYF
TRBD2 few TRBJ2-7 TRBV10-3 CATGLAEGFSYEQYF
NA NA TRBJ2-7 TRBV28 CASTLGVLGYEQYF
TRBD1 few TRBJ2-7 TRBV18 CASSPGQDYEQYF
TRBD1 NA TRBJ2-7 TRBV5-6 CASSVLGTGNYEQYF
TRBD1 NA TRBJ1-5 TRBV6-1 CASQGTGNQPQHF
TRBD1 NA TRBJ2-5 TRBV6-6 CASSYSTGKETQYF
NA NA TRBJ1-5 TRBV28 CASSLRTNQPQHF